This TCR beta chain appears in the sequencing data of a study of cytomegalovirus exposure and HLA in healthy donors. Whole-study findings and limits: Rarity marked most TCR sequences, yet some public TCRs occurred in many donors.

CDR3 length equals 15 residues. Germline CDR1 SNHLY, CDR2 FYNNEI. V was clipped by 8 bases and J by 7 bases; unmatched bases: 6. Researchers ran the PCR with 60 Vbeta and 13 Jbeta primers. Profiling relied on immunoSEQ multiplex PCR, and the TCRdb table lists in-frame clones only, not all of them. The profile shows about 130,000 clones, roughly three quarters of them singletons. As to this clone: Its antigen is not identified.

The material sequenced was PBMCs. The source is a woman between 40 and 50 years old in good health and CMV-seronegative. The rearrangement uses TRBV2 and TRBJ1-6; 12 bases line up with TRBD1. The CDR3 nucleotides read TGTGCCAGCGGGGGACAGGGGGCTCGGAATTCACCCCTCCACTTT. Translating gives CASGGQGARNSPLHF. Together with reference TRBV2 and TRBJ1-6, the CDR3 gives the full variable domain: EPEVTQTPSHQVTQMGQEVILRCVPISNHLYFYWYRQILGQKVEFLVSFYNNEISEKSEIFDDQFSVERPDGSNFTLKIRSTKLEDSAMYFCASGGQGARNSPLHFGNGTRLTVT.